This paragraph covers one TCR beta chain sequence. This sample stems from a study of blood T cell repertoires in COVID-19. Looking at the study overall: Researchers got acute and convalescent COVID-19 samples from the United States, Italy and Spain. Sources were T cells, B-cell-depleted T cells, or PBMCs; the material itself was cDNA or gDNA.

Repertoires were generated with immunoSEQ multiplex PCR, while TCRdb's copy carries only in-frame clones and drops some. The table includes about 240,000 clones, 86% detected once. The V gene end was trimmed by 3 bases and the J gene end by 7 bases; junction bases not matched to a gene: 4. Germline CDR1 and CDR2: SGHTA and FQGNSA. The CDR3 has 15 residues. The sequence derives from a man between 60 and 70 years old with acute or convalescent COVID-19. The genes are TRBV7-2 and TRBJ2-1; the match to TRBD2 covers 12 bases. Sequences were obtained from peripheral blood. The CDR3 region is CASSFPSGGGNEQFF. As DNA, the CDR3 is TGTGCCAGCAGCTTCCCTAGCGGGGGGGGGAATGAGCAGTTCTTC.